This entry describes one T cell receptor beta chain. Its antigen remains unidentified. Repertoires were generated with immunoSEQ multiplex PCR, while TCRdb's copy carries only in-frame clones and drops some. The data show about 1.1 million clones, with about 72% seen just once and over 0.8% held by the top ten. Germline V gives CDR1 SGDLS, CDR2 YYNGEE. The CDR3 loop spans 15 amino acids. The ends were cut back, 0 bases at V and 1 base at J, with 11 bases in the middle. This record belongs to a study of shared clonotypes between healthy human individuals. As for the study in general: Three CD4 naive, three CD4 memory, two CD8 naive and one CD8 memory plate were used per donor.

Recent acute infections and vaccinations were absent in the healthy HIV-negative adult donors. Regarding the study as a whole: Among donors, clonotype sharing was expected to be affected by sequencing depth. The small donor group covered limited genetic and exposure diversity.

This sequence joins TRBV9 and TRBJ2-7; possibly TRBD1 for D (5 bases). Sequencing used memory CD4+ T cells from PBMCs. Described subset: CD45RA-negative fraction. This TCR was recovered from a man younger than 35 in good health. Some clones in this sample may be carry-over from other donors' samples. CDR3 DNA sequence: TGTGCCAGCAGCGTAGGGGTGGGGCTTTCCTACGAGCAGTACTTC. Amino acids: CASSVGVGLSYEQYF.